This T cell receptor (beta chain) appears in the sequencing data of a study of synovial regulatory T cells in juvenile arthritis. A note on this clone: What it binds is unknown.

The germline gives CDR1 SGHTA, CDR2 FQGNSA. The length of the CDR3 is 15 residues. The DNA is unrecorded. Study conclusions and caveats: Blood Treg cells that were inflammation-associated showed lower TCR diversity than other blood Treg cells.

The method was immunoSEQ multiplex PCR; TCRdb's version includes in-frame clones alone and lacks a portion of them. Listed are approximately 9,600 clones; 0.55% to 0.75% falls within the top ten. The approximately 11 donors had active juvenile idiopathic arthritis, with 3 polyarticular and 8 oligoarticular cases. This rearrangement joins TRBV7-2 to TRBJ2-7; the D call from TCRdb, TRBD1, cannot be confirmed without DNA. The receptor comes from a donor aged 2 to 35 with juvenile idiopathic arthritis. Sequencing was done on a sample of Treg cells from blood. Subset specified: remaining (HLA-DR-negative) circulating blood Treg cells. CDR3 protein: CASSLGQGAYYEQYF. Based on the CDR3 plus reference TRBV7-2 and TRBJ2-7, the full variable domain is GAGVSQSPSNKVTEKGKDVELRCDPISGHTALYWYRQSLGQGLEFLIYFQGNSAPDKSGLPSDRFSAERTGGSVSTLTIQRTQQEDSAVYLCASSLGQGAYYEQYFGPGTRLTVT.